Following are 32 T cell receptor beta chains from one sample sequenced in a study of blood T cells in healthy people across ages. The authors ran a second PCR of 7 to 11 cycles using a sample-barcoded 5' primer and a J-beta primer mix. One entry per CDR3 protein results from TCRdb running MiXCR on the 5' RACE reads. The table includes around 1,700,000 distinct CDR3 sequences, about 28% detected once. Sequenced material: blood. The receptors shown here come from a woman in her 30s in good health.

This rearrangement joins TRBV7-9 to TRBJ2-3; D gene ambiguous. Germline CDR1 SEHNR, CDR2 FQNEAQ (reference sequence). V was shortened by 4 bases and J by 2 bases, with 16 bases between the two germline ends. The CDR3 is made up of 16 amino acids. The CDR3 region is CASSSYDQIITDTQYF. CDR3 coding DNA: TGTGCCAGCAGCTCTTATGATCAGATTATCACAGATACGCAGTATTTT.

This clonotype came up a few times. CDR3 in DNA: TGCAGCGTCAATCCACAGACAGGGGGCTATGGCTACACCTTC. This encodes CSVNPQTGGYGYTF. The chain carries TRBV29-1 and TRBJ1-2; 9 bases line up with TRBD1. The CDR3 contains 14 residues. J lost 4 bases, V lost 6 bases, and 9 bases had no gene match. Germline CDR1 is SQVTM and CDR2 is ANQGSEA.

This clonotype was recorded a few times. This chain connects TRBV12-3 or TRBV12-4 to TRBJ1-5; D is ambiguous. V was clipped by 6 bases and J by 0 bases, with 9 bases between them. The CDR3 sequence is 14 residues long. CDR3 sequence: CASSTYYSNQPQHF. CDR3 sequence (DNA): TGTGCCAGCAGCACGTATTATAGCAATCAGCCCCAGCATTTT.

This clonotype appeared many times. This chain uses TRBV29-1 with TRBJ2-7, with D uncertain. The CDR3 is made up of 11 amino acids. CDR1 SQVTM and CDR2 ANQGSEA come from the germline V gene. Trimming removed 5 bases from V and 3 bases from J, with 8 bases in between. The CDR3 protein is CSVMVNYEQYF. The CDR3 nucleotides are TGCAGCGTTATGGTGAACTACGAGCAGTACTTC.

A few counts support this clonotype. The rearrangement links TRBV9 to TRBJ2-1, with D maybe TRBD1 (6 bases). Per the germline V gene, CDR1 is SGDLS and CDR2 is YYNGEE. With 2 bases removed from V and 0 bases from J, the gap between germline ends came to 12 bases. The CDR3 extends over 16 amino acids. The CDR3 sequence is CASSVPEDSSYNEQFF. CDR3 nucleotides: TGTGCCAGCAGCGTCCCCGAGGACAGCTCCTACAATGAGCAGTTCTTC.

The rearrangement links TRBV5-1 to TRBJ2-3; D may be TRBD1 (6 bases). Trimming took off 5 bases at V and 2 bases at J, with 12 bases between the two ends. This CDR3 contains 14 residues. Germline V lookup: CDR1 SGHRS, CDR2 YFSETQ. This chain's CDR3 is CASSRGGDTDTQYF. The CDR3 DNA is TGCGCCAGCAGTCGAGGGGGAGACACAGATACGCAGTATTTT.

This clonotype was seen only once. A much larger clone is a single base away; this may be a read error. The rearrangement joins TRBV3-1 to TRBJ2-6; D gene uncertain. CDR1 and CDR2 (germline): LGHDT, YNNKEL (reference sequence). V lost 4 bases, J lost 3 bases, and 16 bases lay in between. The CDR3 length is 17 residues. The CDR3 nucleotides read TGTGCCAGCAGCCGTAGGGCCTGGTCAGGTGGGGCCAACGTCCTGACTTTC. Translated: CASSRRAWSGGANVLTF. Full variable domain (rest looked up from reference TRBV3-1 and TRBJ2-6): DTAVSQTPKYLVTQMGNDKSIKCEQNLGHDTMYWYKQDSKKFLKIMFSYNNKELIINETVPNRFSPKSPDKAHLNLHINSLELGDSAVYFCASSRRAWSGGANVLTFGAGSRLTVL.

This clonotype was seen more than once but under ten times. CDR3 sequence reads: CSARESIAGSYEQYF. CDR3 bases: TGCAGTGCTAGAGAGAGCATAGCGGGATCCTACGAGCAGTACTTC. This chain uses TRBV20-1 with TRBJ2-7; 8 bases line up with TRBD2. V lost 0 bases to trimming and J lost 1 base; unmatched junction nucleotides: 5. Germline V lookup: CDR1 DFQATT, CDR2 SNEGSKA (reference sequence). The CDR3 is 15 residues long.

The gene calls are TRBV29-1 and TRBJ1-2; weak D call: TRBD1 (5 bases). CDR3 length: 13 amino acids. CDR1 SQVTM and CDR2 ANQGSEA come from the germline V gene. Deletions cut 8 bases from V and 4 bases from J, with 17 bases between. CDR3 nucleotides: TGCAGCACCCCGAAGGGGCAGGGCTATGGCTACACCTTC. Translating it yields CSTPKGQGYGYTF.

CDR3 protein: CASSQELRGSGNTIYF. In nucleotides, the CDR3 is TGCGCCAGCAGCCAAGAACTTCGGGGCTCTGGAAACACCATATATTTT. The chain combines TRBV4-3 with TRBJ1-3; D is unresolved. From germline, CDR1 is LGHNA and CDR2 YSLEER. Trimming removed 0 bases at V and 0 bases at J, with 9 bases between. The CDR3 has 16 residues.

The table lists this clonotype with a few counts. The chain couples TRBV5-1 to TRBJ2-3, with D unresolved. The CDR3 loop spans 12 amino acids. Trimming removed 7 bases at V and 6 bases at J, with 12 bases between. The germline CDR1 and CDR2 sequences are SGHRS and YFSETQ. The CDR3 DNA reads TGCGCCAGCGCCGGTGAAGGGGATACGCAGTATTTT. Its translation is CASAGEGDTQYF.

The chain uses TRBV30 and TRBJ2-5, with D possibly matching TRBD1 (5 bases). The DNA end favors TRBJ2-7, so the J call may be wrong. From germline, CDR1 is GTSNPN and CDR2 SVGIG (reference sequence). The CDR3 is 14 amino acids. CDR3 nucleotides: TGTGCCTGGAGTGCGCCAGGGCGGTACTACGAGCAGTACTTC. This gives the protein CAWSAPGRYYEQYF.

The chain uses TRBV5-6 and TRBJ2-7; possible D gene TRBD1, 5 bases. In germline, CDR1 is SGHDT, CDR2 YYEEEE. CDR3 length: 17 residues. Trimming shortened V by 0 bases and J by 6 bases, and 22 bases separated the two germline ends. Written as DNA, the CDR3 is TGTGCCAGCAGCTTGGCCAAGTCGAGTCAGGGTCGTCGCGAGCAGTACTTC. The encoded protein is CASSLAKSSQGRREQYF.

The chain employs TRBV4-1 and TRBJ1-1, with D tentatively TRBD1 (5 bases). This CDR3 is 16 amino acids long. V was shortened by 3 bases and J by 1 base, with 15 bases between the two germline ends. From germline, CDR1 is MGHRA and CDR2 YSYEKL. DNA of the CDR3: TGCGCCAGCAGCCACCCGCCTGGGACCGCGAACACTGAAGCTTTCTTT. As protein: CASSHPPGTANTEAFF.

This clonotype was found many times. This chain joins TRBV20-1 and TRBJ2-7; D is uncertain. This CDR3 is built from 13 residues. V was shortened by 5 bases and J by 3 bases, with 14 bases between the two germline ends. Germline V gives CDR1 DFQATT, CDR2 SNEGSKA (reference sequence). The CDR3 loop reads CSAYARANYEQYF. The CDR3 DNA reads TGCAGTGCTTATGCCCGGGCCAACTACGAGCAGTACTTC.

The chain recombines TRBV6-2 or TRBV6-3 with TRBJ2-1; 9 nucleotides line up with TRBD1. The V and J ends lost 2 bases and 4 bases, in that order; junction bases with no gene match: 9. The germline gives CDR1 MNHEY, CDR2 SVGEGT. CDR3 length equals 17 residues. The CDR3 here is CASSYHKGQGRYNEQFF. In DNA form, the CDR3 reads TGTGCCAGCAGTTACCATAAAGGACAGGGGAGATACAATGAGCAGTTCTTC.

The rearrangement links TRBV27 to TRBJ2-7; 7 nucleotides agree with TRBD1. The trim removed 5 bases at V and 4 bases at J, leaving 8 bases unmatched. There are 14 residues in the CDR3. Germline values: CDR1 MNHEY, CDR2 SMNVEV (reference sequence). CDR3: CASSAFGQAYEQYF. CDR3 coding DNA: TGTGCCAGCAGTGCCTTCGGACAGGCTTACGAGCAGTACTTC.

This chain joins TRBV5-1 and TRBJ2-2; TRBD1 agrees at 8 bases. CDR3 length equals 16 residues. In germline, CDR1 is SGHRS, CDR2 YFSETQ. J lost 2 bases, V lost 0 bases, and 3 bases had no gene match. The CDR3, as DNA: TGCGCCAGCAGCTTGGGAGACAGGGGAAACACCGGGGAGCTGTTTTTT. Encoded protein: CASSLGDRGNTGELFF.

As regards this clonotype: A much more abundant neighbour one base away suggests this may be a read error. The V and J genes are TRBV12-3 or TRBV12-4 and TRBJ2-3; no clear D gene. The CDR3 is 15 residues long. In nucleotides, the CDR3 is TGTGCCAGCGGTTTAGTAACGGTCGGCACAGATACGCAGTATTTT. As protein: CASGLVTVGTDTQYF.

This clonotype was found many times. The chain is built from TRBV7-2 and TRBJ2-3; no clear D. This CDR3 comprises 13 residues. The germline V and J ends were trimmed by 2 bases and 6 bases, with 9 bases remaining between them. Germline V lookup: CDR1 SGHTA, CDR2 FQGNSA. The CDR3 loop reads CASSLNPSDTQYF. The CDR3 bases are TGTGCCAGCAGCTTAAACCCCTCCGATACGCAGTATTTT. Full variable domain (missing parts from reference TRBV7-2 and TRBJ2-3): GAGVSQSPSNKVTEKGKDVELRCDPISGHTALYWYRQSLGQGLEFLIYFQGNSAPDKSGLPSDRFSAERTGGSVSTLTIQRTQQEDSAVYLCASSLNPSDTQYFGPGTRLTVL.

For the CDR3, the DNA is TGTGCCAGCAGCGTCACGGTAATAGCGGGAAACACAGATACGCAGTATTTT. Encoded protein: CASSVTVIAGNTDTQYF. The V gene is TRBV9, the J gene TRBJ2-3; 8 bases map to TRBD2. Germline V gene sequence: CDR1 SGDLS, CDR2 YYNGEE. V lost 2 bases, J lost 2 bases, and 10 bases stayed unmatched. This CDR3 region has 17 residues.

This clonotype has ten or more counts. This chain connects TRBV6-5 to TRBJ2-7; 8 nucleotides align to TRBD1. Germline trimming cut 0 bases from V and 6 bases from J; bases unmatched to any gene: 19. The germline CDR1 and CDR2 sequences are MNHEY and SVGAGI. The CDR3 spans 19 residues. CDR3 nucleotides: TGTGCCAGCAGTTACTCGCCTACTCGGCAGGGGGCGAAATGGAGCGAGCAGTACTTC. It yields the protein CASSYSPTRQGAKWSEQYF.

This clonotype came up a few times. The chain recombines TRBV4-1 with TRBJ1-2; 8 nucleotides match TRBD1. The germline CDR1 and CDR2 sequences are MGHRA and YSYEKL. The CDR3 sequence is 16 residues long. J was trimmed by 2 bases and V by 2 bases; bases with no gene match: 7. This chain's CDR3 is CASSQYAGGPNYGYTF. CDR3 nucleotide sequence: TGCGCCAGCAGCCAATATGCAGGGGGCCCCAACTATGGCTACACCTTC.

This clonotype was seen repeatedly, ten times or more. The rearrangement joins TRBV6-5 to TRBJ2-7; D ambiguous. This CDR3 has 16 amino acids. V shed 2 bases and J shed 4 bases, with 18 bases lying between them. Germline CDR1 is MNHEY and CDR2 is SVGAGI. CDR3 sequence: CASSYLGSGVLYEQYF. The CDR3 DNA reads TGTGCCAGCAGTTACCTCGGCTCTGGGGTCCTATACGAGCAGTACTTC.

This clonotype occurred many times. The rearrangement uses TRBV19 and TRBJ1-2; perhaps TRBD1 as D (6 bases). The V and J ends lost 9 bases and 2 bases respectively, with 13 bases between them. The CDR3 loop spans 13 amino acids. Germline V lookup: CDR1 LNHDA, CDR2 SQIVND (reference sequence). This CDR3 reads CASSITGNYGYTF. CDR3 coding DNA: TGTGCCAGCAGCATTACAGGGAACTATGGCTACACCTTC.

This clonotype was counted a few times. This chain joins TRBV4-1 and TRBJ2-5; the D gene is possibly TRBD2 (6 bases). V was cut by 0 bases and J by 5 bases, with 19 bases left in between. In germline, CDR1 is MGHRA, CDR2 YSYEKL. CDR3 length equals 17 residues. The DNA of the CDR3 is TGCGCCAGCAGCCAAGATCTTCGGGCGGGGAGTATGGAGACCCAGTACTTC. This gives the protein CASSQDLRAGSMETQYF.

V usage is TRBV7-9 and J usage is TRBJ2-1; TRBD1 matches at 7 bases. Per the germline V gene, CDR1 is SEHNR and CDR2 is FQNEAQ (reference sequence). V shed 3 bases and J 2 bases; nucleotides not matched to a gene: 4. The CDR3 is made up of 15 amino acids. This CDR3 reads CASSFTQGAYNEQFF. CDR3 DNA: TGTGCCAGCAGCTTTACCCAGGGGGCCTACAATGAGCAGTTCTTC. The variable domain in full, with the rest retrieved from reference TRBV7-9 and TRBJ2-1, is DTGVSQNPRHKITKRGQNVTFRCDPISEHNRLYWYRQTLGQGPEFLTYFQNEAQLEKSRLLSDRFSAERPKGSFSTLEIQRTEQGDSAMYLCASSFTQGAYNEQFFGPGTRLTVL.

This clonotype showed up just a few times. This clone may be a read error of a much larger clone one base away. The chain combines TRBV9 with TRBJ2-3; D is possibly TRBD2 (6 bases). V lost 6 bases and J 0 bases, leaving 11 bases between the germline ends. The CDR3 sequence is 14 residues long. Germline CDR1 reads SGDLS; CDR2 reads YYNGEE. The CDR3 loop is CASNKGLSTDTQYF. The CDR3 region has the DNA TGTGCCAGCAACAAGGGACTTAGCACAGATACGCAGTATTTT.

This chain uses TRBV3-1 with TRBJ2-7; tentatively, D is TRBD1 or TRBD2 (5 bases each). The V and J ends lost 3 bases and 7 bases respectively, with 16 bases between them. CDR1 and CDR2 (germline): LGHDT, YNNKEL (reference sequence). This CDR3 is built from 14 residues. The CDR3 nucleotides are TGTGCCAGCAGCCAGGGGGTTGAGGTAGAGGAGCAGTACTTC. This translates into CASSQGVEVEEQYF.

As regards this clonotype: A much larger clone differs by one base, so this may be a read error. This chain joins TRBV7-2 and TRBJ2-1, with a tentative D call TRBD2 (6 bases). Trimming removed 4 bases at V and 10 bases at J, with 23 bases between. CDR1 and CDR2 from the germline V gene are SGHTA and FQGNSA. The CDR3 runs to 16 residues. The CDR3 sequence is CASSSYGGGSNSEQFF. CDR3 nucleotide sequence: TGTGCCAGCAGCTCTTATGGTGGGGGGTCGAACAGCGAGCAGTTCTTC. The complete variable domain, with remaining parts taken from reference TRBV7-2 and TRBJ2-1, reads GAGVSQSPSNKVTEKGKDVELRCDPISGHTALYWYRQSLGQGLEFLIYFQGNSAPDKSGLPSDRFSAERTGGSVSTLTIQRTQQEDSAVYLCASSSYGGGSNSEQFFGPGTRLTVL.

V usage is TRBV20-1 and J usage is TRBJ2-4; D is unclear. The J call is in doubt because the DNA end fits TRBJ2-7 better. CDR1 is DFQATT, CDR2 SNEGSKA, per germline (reference sequence). The CDR3 is 14 residues long. Here the CDR3 DNA reads TGCAGCGCCAGGATCAATGTGGGCCAGGACGAGCAGTACTTC. Translated: CSARINVGQDEQYF.

The genes are TRBV29-1 and TRBJ2-2; 7 bases line up with TRBD2. This CDR3 is built from 14 residues. V was clipped by 3 bases and J by 1 base; unmatched bases: 2. Germline V gives CDR1 SQVTM, CDR2 ANQGSEA. The CDR3 nucleotides are TGCAGCGTTGATGAGCGGGGGAACACCGGGGAGCTGTTTTTT. This gives the protein CSVDERGNTGELFF.